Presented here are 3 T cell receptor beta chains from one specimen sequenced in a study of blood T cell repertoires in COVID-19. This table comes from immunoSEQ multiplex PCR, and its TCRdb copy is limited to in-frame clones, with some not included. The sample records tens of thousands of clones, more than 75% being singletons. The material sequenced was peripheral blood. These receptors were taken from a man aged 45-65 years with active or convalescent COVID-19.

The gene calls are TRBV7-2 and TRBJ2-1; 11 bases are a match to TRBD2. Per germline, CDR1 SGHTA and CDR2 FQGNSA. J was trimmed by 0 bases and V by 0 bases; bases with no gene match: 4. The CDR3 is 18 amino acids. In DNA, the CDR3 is TGTGCCAGCAGCTTAGCGGCTAGCGGGGGGAGCTCCTACAATGAGCAGTTCTTC. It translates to CASSLAASGGSSYNEQFF.

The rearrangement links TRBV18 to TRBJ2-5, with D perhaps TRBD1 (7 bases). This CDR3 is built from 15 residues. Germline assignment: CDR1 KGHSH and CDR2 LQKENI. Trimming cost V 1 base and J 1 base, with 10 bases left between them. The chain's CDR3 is CASSPRGTAQETQYF. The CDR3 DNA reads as TGTGCCAGCTCACCACGCGGGACAGCCCAAGAGACCCAGTACTTC.

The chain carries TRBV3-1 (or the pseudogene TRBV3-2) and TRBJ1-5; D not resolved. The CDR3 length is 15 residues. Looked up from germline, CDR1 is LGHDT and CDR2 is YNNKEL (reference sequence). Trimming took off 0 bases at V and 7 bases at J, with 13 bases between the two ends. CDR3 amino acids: CASSQDSGPWQPQHF. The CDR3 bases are TGTGCCAGCAGCCAAGATTCCGGTCCATGGCAGCCCCAGCATTTT.